The sequence of this T cell receptor beta chain was determined in a study of CD8+ T cells in alopecia areata. Study context: The study gave treated patients oral tofacitinib at 5 to 10 mg twice daily. Overall study findings and caveats: Scalp lesions, especially in alopecia totalis/universalis, had higher clonality than normal scalp. Scalp sequencing also captures normal skin's resident alphabeta T cells.

The CDR3 sequence is 14 residues long. The germline CDR1 and CDR2 sequences are SGDLS and YYNGEE. V lost 3 bases and J lost 4, with 13 bases in between. The count of this clone is one. Its antigen is unidentified. Extracted from the samples, RNA was reverse transcribed into cDNA to serve as the sequencing template. Assay used: immunoSEQ multiplex PCR; TCRdb lists only in-frame clones, some missing. The sample has roughly 120,000 clones; around two fifths are singletons. The chain employs TRBV9 and TRBJ1-1; possible D gene TRBD1, 6 bases. The clonotype originates from a human donor with alopecia areata. What was sequenced was CD4+ T cells sorted from blood. In nucleotides, the CDR3 is TGTGCCAGCAGCGGAAGTACAGGGCGCACTGAAGCTTTCTTT. It translates to CASSGSTGRTEAFF.